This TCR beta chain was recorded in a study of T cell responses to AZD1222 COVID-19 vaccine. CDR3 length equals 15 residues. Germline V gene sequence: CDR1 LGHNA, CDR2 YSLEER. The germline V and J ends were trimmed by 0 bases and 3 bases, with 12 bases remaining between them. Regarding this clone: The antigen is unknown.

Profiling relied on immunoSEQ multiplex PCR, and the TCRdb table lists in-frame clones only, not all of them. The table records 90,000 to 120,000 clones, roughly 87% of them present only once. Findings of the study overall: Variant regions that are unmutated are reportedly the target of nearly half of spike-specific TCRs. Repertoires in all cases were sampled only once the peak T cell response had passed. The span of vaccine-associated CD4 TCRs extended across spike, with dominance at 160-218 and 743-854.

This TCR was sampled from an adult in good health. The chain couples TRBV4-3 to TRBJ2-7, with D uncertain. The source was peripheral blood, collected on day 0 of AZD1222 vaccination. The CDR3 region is CASSQEVQFDYEQYF. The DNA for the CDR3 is TGCGCCAGCAGCCAAGAGGTACAGTTCGACTACGAGCAGTACTTC.